This TCR beta chain was obtained from a study of PD-L1 blockade in urothelial cancer. Study overall: Patients started atezolizumab at some point between 2012 and 2014, 1,200 mg intravenously every 3 weeks. Study-level points and caveats: Clones that were tumor-associated expanded more in the blood of durable-benefit patients at 3 weeks.

Synthetically made TCR analog templates were put into each PCR as spikes. The protocol was immunoSEQ multiplex PCR, while the TCRdb copy is restricted to in-frame clones and leaves out a portion. The sample lists roughly 40,000 clones, around 83% occurring once. The V segment lost 2 bases and the J segment 5 bases; nucleotides outside the gene matches: 7. CDR1 and CDR2 from the germline V gene are SGHRS and YFSETQ. The CDR3 has 15 amino acids. Regarding this clone: Antigen specificity is unknown.

The rearrangement joins TRBV5-1 to TRBJ2-1; TRBD1 agrees at 7 bases. Sequencing used PBMCs, obtained around atezolizumab (anti-PD-L1) treatment. This TCR came from a man aged 60 to 69 with urothelial cancer. Here the CDR3 DNA reads TGCGCCAGCAGCTTATACGGACAGGAGAACAATGAGCAGTTCTTC. Amino acid sequence: CASSLYGQENNEQFF.